The rows below give T cell receptor beta chains drawn from one sample of a study of T cell repertoires and HLA-DP antigens. Only in-frame clones appear in the TCRdb table, and some are missing; sequencing was by immunoSEQ multiplex PCR. The sample has approximately 89,000 clones, 86% seen once; the top ten hold about 1.7%. For these receptors, no antigen is known. The specimen was CD4+ T cells from PBMCs. Receptors originate from a man aged 45-65 years in good health and CMV-seronegative. CDR3s include the opening cysteine and the closing phenylalanine or tryptophan. A D gene is named only where the DNA matches it firmly. Only some rows state a clone size, as once, few, many or a class for expanded clones.

d_call: -; clone_size: -; j_call: TRBJ2-7; v_call: TRBV5-1; cdr3_aa: CASSSRGDRAYEQYF; cdr3_nt: TGCGCCAGCAGCTCCCGCGGGGACAGAGCCTACGAGCAGTACTTC
d_call: -; clone_size: few; j_call: TRBJ2-7; v_call: TRBV30; cdr3_aa: CAWTTATPYEQYF; cdr3_nt: TGTGCCTGGACGACAGCAACTCCCTACGAGCAGTACTTC
d_call: -; clone_size: -; j_call: TRBJ1-6; v_call: TRBV7-9; cdr3_aa: CASSPSPQNSPLHF; cdr3_nt: TGTGCCAGCAGCCCAAGCCCCCAAAATTCACCCCTCCACTTT
d_call: TRBD1; clone_size: -; j_call: TRBJ1-1; v_call: TRBV5-1; cdr3_aa: CASSLRTGGTEAFF; cdr3_nt: TGCGCCAGCAGCTTGAGGACAGGGGGGACTGAAGCTTTCTTT
d_call: -; clone_size: -; j_call: TRBJ1-4; v_call: TRBV2; cdr3_aa: CASSELTINEKLFF; cdr3_nt: TGTGCCAGCAGTGAACTGACCATTAATGAAAAACTGTTTTTT
d_call: TRBD2; clone_size: -; j_call: TRBJ2-5; v_call: TRBV2; cdr3_aa: CASSLAGGRETQYF; cdr3_nt: TGTGCCAGCAGCCTAGCGGGGGGGCGGGAGACCCAGTACTTC
d_call: TRBD2; clone_size: -; j_call: TRBJ2-2; v_call: TRBV19; cdr3_aa: CASSSAGTRHTGELFF; cdr3_nt: TGTGCCAGTAGTTCAGCCGGGACTAGACACACCGGGGAGCTGTTTTTT
d_call: TRBD2; clone_size: -; j_call: TRBJ2-7; v_call: TRBV7-7; cdr3_aa: CASSLGGLAAKQYF; cdr3_nt: TGTGCTAGCAGCTTGGGAGGACTAGCGGCCAAGCAGTACTTC
d_call: TRBD1; clone_size: -; j_call: TRBJ1-2; v_call: TRBV19; cdr3_aa: CASSLRTGSGGYTF; cdr3_nt: TGTGCCAGTAGTTTAAGGACAGGGTCGGGCGGCTACACCTTC
d_call: -; clone_size: -; j_call: TRBJ2-5; v_call: TRBV2; cdr3_aa: CASSRAGRQETQYF; cdr3_nt: TGTGCCAGCAGTCGAGCCGGTAGGCAAGAGACCCAGTACTTC
d_call: TRBD2; clone_size: -; j_call: TRBJ2-3; v_call: TRBV7-8; cdr3_aa: CASSRLAGGRRPTDTQYF; cdr3_nt: TGTGCCAGCAGCAGGTTAGCGGGGGGCCGGCGCCCCACAGATACGCAGTATTTT
d_call: TRBD1; clone_size: -; j_call: TRBJ2-7; v_call: TRBV18; cdr3_aa: CASSPNQGVYEQYF; cdr3_nt: TGTGCCAGCTCACCAAACCAGGGGGTCTACGAGCAGTACTTC
d_call: TRBD1; clone_size: -; j_call: TRBJ2-1; v_call: TRBV11-2; cdr3_aa: CASSRGQGAGEQFF; cdr3_nt: TGTGCCTCCTCCCGGGGACAGGGGGCTGGTGAGCAGTTCTTC
d_call: TRBD2; clone_size: -; j_call: TRBJ2-1; v_call: TRBV7-2; cdr3_aa: CASSLSAGESYNEQFF; cdr3_nt: TGTGCCAGCAGCTTGTCAGCGGGAGAGTCCTACAATGAGCAGTTCTTC
d_call: -; clone_size: -; j_call: TRBJ1-1; v_call: TRBV7-6; cdr3_aa: CATQGGGTEAFF; cdr3_nt: TGTGCAACACAGGGCGGGGGCACTGAAGCTTTCTTT
d_call: TRBD1; clone_size: few; j_call: TRBJ1-2; v_call: TRBV5-4; cdr3_aa: CASSSGTGLFSGYTF; cdr3_nt: TGTGCCAGCAGCTCCGGGACAGGGCTATTCAGTGGCTACACCTTC
d_call: TRBD1; clone_size: -; j_call: TRBJ1-5; v_call: TRBV19; cdr3_aa: CASSSGQVFQPQHF; cdr3_nt: TGTGCCAGTAGTTCCGGACAGGTTTTTCAGCCCCAGCATTTT
d_call: TRBD1; clone_size: -; j_call: TRBJ1-6; v_call: TRBV6-1; cdr3_aa: CASSAGTANSPLHF; cdr3_nt: TGTGCCAGCAGTGCCGGGACAGCCAATTCACCCCTCCACTTT
d_call: -; clone_size: -; j_call: TRBJ1-2; v_call: TRBV30; cdr3_aa: CAWGPGGGYTF; cdr3_nt: TGTGCCTGGGGACCCGGGGGTGGCTACACCTTC
d_call: -; clone_size: -; j_call: TRBJ2-3; v_call: TRBV6-1; cdr3_aa: CASSVDRFTDTQYF; cdr3_nt: TGTGCCAGCAGTGTCGACAGATTCACAGATACGCAGTATTTT
d_call: -; clone_size: -; j_call: TRBJ1-5; v_call: TRBV19; cdr3_aa: CASSILGVGSNQPQHF; cdr3_nt: TGTGCCAGTAGTATTTTGGGGGTTGGTAGCAATCAGCCCCAGCATTTT
d_call: -; clone_size: -; j_call: TRBJ2-1; v_call: TRBV6-4; cdr3_aa: CASSERGRSYNEQFF; cdr3_nt: TGTGCCAGCAGTGAGAGGGGCCGCTCCTACAATGAGCAGTTCTTC
d_call: -; clone_size: -; j_call: TRBJ2-3; v_call: TRBV7-2; cdr3_aa: CASSLSLDTQYF; cdr3_nt: TGTGCCAGCAGCTTATCCTTAGATACGCAGTATTTT
d_call: -; clone_size: -; j_call: TRBJ2-1; v_call: TRBV18; cdr3_aa: CASSPDLSSYNEQFF; cdr3_nt: TGTGCCAGCTCACCTGACCTCAGCTCCTACAATGAGCAGTTCTTC
d_call: TRBD1; clone_size: -; j_call: TRBJ1-1; v_call: TRBV19; cdr3_aa: CASSMRQGNTEAFF; cdr3_nt: TGTGCCAGTAGTATGAGACAGGGGAACACTGAAGCTTTCTTT
d_call: TRBD2; clone_size: -; j_call: TRBJ2-7; v_call: TRBV28; cdr3_aa: CASSLPPWTSGRAYEQYF; cdr3_nt: TGTGCCAGCAGTCTACCTCCATGGACTAGCGGGAGGGCCTACGAGCAGTACTTC
d_call: TRBD1; clone_size: -; j_call: TRBJ1-5; v_call: TRBV19; cdr3_aa: CASSTGGQGHQPQHF; cdr3_nt: TGTGCCAGTAGTACCGGGGGACAGGGCCATCAGCCCCAGCATTTT
d_call: -; clone_size: -; j_call: TRBJ2-2; v_call: TRBV4-3; cdr3_aa: CASSQRTGGGELFF; cdr3_nt: TGCGCCAGCAGTCAGCGCACCGGCGGCGGGGAGCTGTTTTTT
d_call: TRBD2; clone_size: -; j_call: TRBJ2-3; v_call: TRBV30; cdr3_aa: CACGLTGGFTDTQYF; cdr3_nt: TGTGCCTGTGGTTTGACGGGGGGGTTCACAGATACGCAGTATTTT
d_call: TRBD1; clone_size: -; j_call: TRBJ2-7; v_call: TRBV28; cdr3_aa: CASTLPGQGSYEQYF; cdr3_nt: TGTGCCAGCACCCTCCCGGGACAGGGCTCCTACGAGCAGTACTTC
d_call: -; clone_size: once; j_call: TRBJ1-2; v_call: TRBV20-1; cdr3_aa: CSARLGDGYTF; cdr3_nt: TGCAGTGCTAGGTTGGGGGATGGCTACACCTTC
d_call: -; clone_size: -; j_call: TRBJ1-2; v_call: TRBV6-6; cdr3_aa: CASQTPIDGYTF; cdr3_nt: TGTGCCAGCCAGACCCCGATCGATGGCTACACCTTC
d_call: -; clone_size: once; j_call: TRBJ1-2; v_call: TRBV11-2; cdr3_aa: CASSLGGPNGYTF; cdr3_nt: TGTGCCAGCAGCTTAGGTGGACCCAATGGCTACACCTTC
d_call: TRBD1; clone_size: -; j_call: TRBJ1-2; v_call: TRBV28; cdr3_aa: CASRPGQGASGYTF; cdr3_nt: TGTGCCAGCAGACCGGGACAGGGGGCGTCTGGCTACACCTTC
d_call: TRBD2; clone_size: -; j_call: TRBJ2-2; v_call: TRBV4-3; cdr3_aa: CASSVTSGRAANTGELFF; cdr3_nt: TGCGCCAGCAGCGTTACTAGCGGGAGAGCTGCGAACACCGGGGAGCTGTTTTTT
d_call: -; clone_size: -; j_call: TRBJ2-3; v_call: TRBV4-1; cdr3_aa: CASSPFRDLSTDTQYF; cdr3_nt: TGCGCCAGCAGCCCATTCCGGGATCTTAGCACAGATACGCAGTATTTT
d_call: TRBD2; clone_size: -; j_call: TRBJ2-5; v_call: TRBV4-2; cdr3_aa: CASSVMTSGGETQYF; cdr3_nt: TGTGCCAGCAGCGTAATGACTAGCGGGGGAGAGACCCAGTACTTC
d_call: TRBD1; clone_size: -; j_call: TRBJ2-1; v_call: TRBV9; cdr3_aa: CASSVDRGLNEQFF; cdr3_nt: TGTGCCAGCAGCGTAGACAGGGGGCTGAATGAGCAGTTCTTC
d_call: -; clone_size: -; j_call: TRBJ2-2; v_call: TRBV7-9; cdr3_aa: CASSLATGGPTGELFF; cdr3_nt: TGTGCCAGCAGCTTAGCGACCGGGGGGCCCACCGGGGAGCTGTTTTTT
d_call: TRBD2; clone_size: -; j_call: TRBJ2-7; v_call: TRBV7-8; cdr3_aa: CASSFLAGAYEQYF; cdr3_nt: TGTGCCAGCAGCTTTCTAGCGGGAGCCTACGAGCAGTACTTC
d_call: -; clone_size: -; j_call: TRBJ2-1; v_call: TRBV19; cdr3_aa: CASGPTRQFF; cdr3_nt: TGTGCCAGTGGACCAACAAGACAGTTCTTC
d_call: -; clone_size: -; j_call: TRBJ2-7; v_call: TRBV19; cdr3_aa: CASSMGVSHSYEQYF; cdr3_nt: TGTGCCAGTAGTATGGGGGTGTCCCACTCCTACGAGCAGTACTTC
d_call: -; clone_size: -; j_call: TRBJ2-1; v_call: TRBV29-1; cdr3_aa: CSVEPPGVDNEQFF; cdr3_nt: TGCAGCGTTGAACCCCCCGGCGTCGACAATGAGCAGTTCTTC